A selection of T cell receptor beta chains follows, all from one sample in a study of T cells in Graves' hyperthyroidism and ophthalmopathy. TCRdb redid the calling of the multiplex PCR reads with MiXCR, one entry per CDR3 protein. The sample carries under 400,000 distinct CDR3 sequences, 16% recorded once. Sequences were obtained from blood. These receptors came from a man aged 30 to 39 with Graves' hyperthyroidism. Each CDR3 is given with its conserved first and last residue. Fields, in order: J gene, D gene, clone size, V gene, CDR3 DNA, CDR3 protein. The D gene is left open where the match is weak. Clone size appears in some rows only: once, few, many, or a class for an expanded clone.

TRBJ2-7 - few TRBV6-6 TGTGCCAGCAGTTACTCCCGTCAATACGAGCAGTACTTC CASSYSRQYEQYF
TRBJ1-5 TRBD1 many TRBV2 TGTGCCAGCAAACCCGAAGGGGGCGGTCAGCCCCAGCATTTT CASKPEGGGQPQHF
TRBJ1-6 - - TRBV2 TGTGCCAGCAGGGCAGAGAATCCACCCCTCCACTTT CASRAENPPLHF
TRBJ2-2 TRBD2 many TRBV7-9 TGTGCCAGCAGCGGACCGGGACTAGCATTCGGGGAGCTGTTTTTT CASSGPGLAFGELFF
TRBJ2-4 - many TRBV28 TGTGCCAGCAGACCTTGGGCGGAAAATCAAAACATTCAGTACTTC CASRPWAENQNIQYF
TRBJ2-1 - few TRBV24-1 TGTGCCACCAGTGATTTGACAGGGAGGAATGAGCAGTTCTTC CATSDLTGRNEQFF
TRBJ1-1 - - TRBV7-9 TGTGCCAGCAGCTTTTCCGAGTTCCTCATGAACACTGAAGCTTTCTTT CASSFSEFLMNTEAFF
TRBJ1-1 - - TRBV15 TGTGCCACCAGCCCCCGCCCGATAGATCAAGCTTTCTTT CATSPRPIDQAFF
TRBJ1-2 - many TRBV28 TGTGCCAGCAGCTATACGGGGTCCACGTTAGGCTACACCTTC CASSYTGSTLGYTF
TRBJ1-2 - many TRBV27 TGTGCCAGCATCCCCGGGACAAGCTATGGCTACACCTTC CASIPGTSYGYTF
TRBJ1-6 - - TRBV27 TGTGCCAGCAGTTTTACCCCCGGGACCAAAAATTCACCCCTCCACTTT CASSFTPGTKNSPLHF
TRBJ2-5 TRBD1 many TRBV2 TGTGCCAGCAGTGGGATCGGGACAGGGGGCGGGACCCAGTACTTC CASSGIGTGGGTQYF
TRBJ2-1 TRBD2 once TRBV20-1 TGCAGTGCTTCCCCCTCTAGCGGGAGGGCCTCTTGGTCCTACAATGAGCAGTTCTTC CSASPSSGRASWSYNEQFF
TRBJ1-2 - many TRBV27 TGTGCCAGCAGTTCCTACCGACGGTGCGGCTACACCTTC CASSSYRRCGYTF
TRBJ2-2 TRBD1 many TRBV7-9 TGTGCCAGCAGCTCCCCGGGACAGGGGGCGACCGGGGAGCTGTTTTTT CASSSPGQGATGELFF
TRBJ2-5 - few TRBV29-1 TGCAGCGTTGCTCAGCGGAATCTCCAAGAGACCCAGTACTTC CSVAQRNLQETQYF
TRBJ2-7 - many TRBV30 TGTGCCTGGAGTCGACCCACGGTGCAGTACTTC CAWSRPTVQYF
TRBJ2-1 - - TRBV5-1 TGCGCCAGCAGCTTGTATCCTCTAGATTCAGCGGTCGACGAGCAGTTCTTC CASSLYPLDSAVDEQFF
TRBJ2-1 TRBD2 many TRBV27 TGTGCCAGCAGTTTGGCGGGAGGAACAATTGATGAGCAGTTCTTC CASSLAGGTIDEQFF
TRBJ2-3 - - TRBV7-9 TGTGCCAGCAGCGCCCGGAAGGGAGTTAGCACAGATACGCAGTATTTT CASSARKGVSTDTQYF
TRBJ1-2 - few TRBV20-1 TGCAGTGCTAGAGAGGGAAATCGCTATGGCTACACCTTC CSAREGNRYGYTF
TRBJ2-5 - few TRBV4-1 TGCGCCAGCAGCCAACCCCTAGGAGACCGAAAGACCCAGTACTTC CASSQPLGDRKTQYF